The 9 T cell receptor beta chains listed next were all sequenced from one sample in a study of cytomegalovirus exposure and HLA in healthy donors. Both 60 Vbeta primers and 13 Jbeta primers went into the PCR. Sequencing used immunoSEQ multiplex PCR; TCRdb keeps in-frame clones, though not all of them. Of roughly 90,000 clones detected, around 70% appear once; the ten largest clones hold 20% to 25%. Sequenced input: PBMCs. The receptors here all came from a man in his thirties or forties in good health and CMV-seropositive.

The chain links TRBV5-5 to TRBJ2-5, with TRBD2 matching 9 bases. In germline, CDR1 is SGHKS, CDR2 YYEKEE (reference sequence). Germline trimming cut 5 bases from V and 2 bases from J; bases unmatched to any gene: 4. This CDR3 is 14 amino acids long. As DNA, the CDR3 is TGTGCCAGCAGGTCGACTAGCGGACAAGAGACCCAGTACTTC. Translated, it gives CASRSTSGQETQYF.

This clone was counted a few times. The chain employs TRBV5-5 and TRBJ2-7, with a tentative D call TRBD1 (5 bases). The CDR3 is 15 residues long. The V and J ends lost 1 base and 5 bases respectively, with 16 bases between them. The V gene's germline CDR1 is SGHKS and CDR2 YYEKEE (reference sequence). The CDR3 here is CASSLLSGRTNEQYF. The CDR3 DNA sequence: TGTGCCAGCAGCTTGCTATCCGGCAGGACAAACGAGCAGTACTTC.

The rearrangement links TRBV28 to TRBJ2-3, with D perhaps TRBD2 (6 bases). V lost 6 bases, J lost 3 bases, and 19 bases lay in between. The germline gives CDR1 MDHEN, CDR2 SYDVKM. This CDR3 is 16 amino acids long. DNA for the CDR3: TGTGCCAGCAGCCCCCCGGGGGTCAAAGGTACAGATACGCAGTATTTT. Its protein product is CASSPPGVKGTDTQYF.

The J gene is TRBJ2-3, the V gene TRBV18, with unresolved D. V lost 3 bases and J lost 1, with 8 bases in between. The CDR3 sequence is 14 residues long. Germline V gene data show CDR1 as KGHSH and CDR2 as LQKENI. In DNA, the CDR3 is TGTGCCAGCTCACCTCCTGAGGGCACAGATACGCAGTATTTT. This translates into CASSPPEGTDTQYF.

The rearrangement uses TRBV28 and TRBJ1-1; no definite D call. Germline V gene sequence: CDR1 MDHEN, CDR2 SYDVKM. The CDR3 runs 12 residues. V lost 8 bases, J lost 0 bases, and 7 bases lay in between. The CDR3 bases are TGTGCCAGCCTAAAACTGAACACTGAAGCTTTCTTT. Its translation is CASLKLNTEAFF.

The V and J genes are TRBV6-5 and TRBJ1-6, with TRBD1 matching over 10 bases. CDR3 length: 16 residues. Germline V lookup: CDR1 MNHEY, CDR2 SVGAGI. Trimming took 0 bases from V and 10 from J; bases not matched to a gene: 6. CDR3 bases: TGTGCCAGCAGTTACTCAGCGGGACAGGGGATATCACCCCTCCACTTT. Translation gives CASSYSAGQGISPLHF.

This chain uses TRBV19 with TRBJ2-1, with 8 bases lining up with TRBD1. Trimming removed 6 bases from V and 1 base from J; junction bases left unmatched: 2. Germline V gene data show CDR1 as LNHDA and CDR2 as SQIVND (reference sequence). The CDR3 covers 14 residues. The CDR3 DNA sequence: TGTGCCAGTAGAGGACAGGGATCCTACAATGAGCAGTTCTTC. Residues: CASRGQGSYNEQFF. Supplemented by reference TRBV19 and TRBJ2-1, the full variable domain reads DGGITQSPKYLFRKEGQNVTLSCEQNLNHDAMYWYRQDPGQGLRLIYYSQIVNDFQKGDIAEGYSVSREKKESFPLTVTSAQKNPTAFYLCASRGQGSYNEQFFGPGTRLTVL.

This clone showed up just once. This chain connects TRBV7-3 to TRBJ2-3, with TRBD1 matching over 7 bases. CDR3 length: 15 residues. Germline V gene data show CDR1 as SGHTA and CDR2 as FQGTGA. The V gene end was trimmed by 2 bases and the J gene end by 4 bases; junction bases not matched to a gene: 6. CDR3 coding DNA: TGTGCCAGCAGCTTACAGGGGGTCGACGCAGATACGCAGTATTTT. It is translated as CASSLQGVDADTQYF.

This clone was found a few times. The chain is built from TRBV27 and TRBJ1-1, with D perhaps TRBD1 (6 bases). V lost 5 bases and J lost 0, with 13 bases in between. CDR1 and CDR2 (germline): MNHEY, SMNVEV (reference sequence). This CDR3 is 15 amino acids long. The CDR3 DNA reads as TGTGCCAGCAGTGTCCACAGGGATCTGAACACTGAAGCTTTCTTT. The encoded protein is CASSVHRDLNTEAFF.